Many counts were recorded for the clone carrying this T cell receptor beta chain. The read ends 3 residues early relative to the CDR3; the germline J gene fills the gap. Other DNA sequences in this specimen translate into the identical CDR3. This sample was included in a study of T cell clonality in common variable immunodeficiency. Assay used: immunoSEQ multiplex PCR; TCRdb lists only in-frame clones, some missing. Sampling found tens of thousands of clones, none seen once. With 4 bases removed from V and 2 bases from J, the gap between germline ends came to 18 bases. This CDR3 region has 16 residues. Germline CDR1 is LNHDA and CDR2 is SQIVND (reference sequence).

The sequencing input was peripheral blood mononuclear cells. The chain joins TRBV19 to TRBJ2-7; D possibly uses TRBD1 or TRBD2 (5 bases each). This TCR was sampled from a person between 18 and 75 years old in good health. The DNA read from the CDR3 is TGTGCCAGTAGTAAAACGACAGCAGGAGGTACCTACGAG. This gives the protein CASSKTTAGGTYE. The full-length CDR3 reads as CASSKTTAGGTYEQYF. The full variable domain, with the rest looked up from reference TRBV19 and TRBJ2-7, is DGGITQSPKYLFRKEGQNVTLSCEQNLNHDAMYWYRQDPGQGLRLIYYSQIVNDFQKGDIAEGYSVSREKKESFPLTVTSAQKNPTAFYLCASSKTTAGGTYEQYFGPGTRLTVT.